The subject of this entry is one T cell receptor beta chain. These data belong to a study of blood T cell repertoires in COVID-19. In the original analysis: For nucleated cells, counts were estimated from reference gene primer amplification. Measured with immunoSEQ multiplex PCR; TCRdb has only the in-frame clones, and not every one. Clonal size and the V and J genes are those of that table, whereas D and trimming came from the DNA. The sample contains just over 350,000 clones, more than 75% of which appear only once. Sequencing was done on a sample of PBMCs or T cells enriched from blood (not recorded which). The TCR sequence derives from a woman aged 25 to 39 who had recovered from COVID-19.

The CDR3 nucleotides are TGTGCCAGCACCCCGGACAGGGTACACACTGAAGCTTTCTTT. Translation: CASTPDRVHTEAFF. J is TRBJ1-1 and V is TRBV28; TRBD1 agrees at 8 bases. The CDR3 has 14 amino acids. After removal of 7 bases from V and 3 bases from J, the junction contained 7 bases not matched to a gene. Germline values: CDR1 MDHEN, CDR2 SYDVKM.